The rows below give T cell receptor beta chains drawn from one sample of a study of beta chain features in type 1 diabetes. Generated by immunoSEQ multiplex PCR, the TCRdb table keeps only in-frame clones and is missing some. The table shows some 220,000 clones, with under 13% occurring only once. Sequencing was done on a sample of central memory CD4+ T cells from blood. These receptors all stem from a young man in good health. The CDR3 runs from the conserved cysteine through the conserved F or W. D genes are given only for firm matches. Clone size, where shown, is once, few, many, or a class for clones that have expanded.

>.|14|TRBV28|few|TRBJ2-2
TGTGCCAGCAGATGGGGGCCAGACACCGGGGAGCTGTTTTTT
CASRWGPDTGELFF
>.|12|TRBV28|.|TRBJ2-2
TGTGCCAGCAGGGGATACACCGGGGAGCTGTTTTTT
CASRGYTGELFF
>.|12|TRBV7-9|few|TRBJ2-7
TGTGCCAGCAGCCTCAGTAGGGGCGAGCAGTACTTC
CASSLSRGEQYF
>.|15|TRBV11-3|few|TRBJ2-5
TGTGCCAGCAGCCCCGGGGCAGGGAAGCAAGAGACCCAGTACTTC
CASSPGAGKQETQYF
>.|11|TRBV30|.|TRBJ1-2
TGTGCCTGGAGTGTAGGTGGGGGCTACACCTTC
CAWSVGGGYTF
>TRBD2|16|TRBV30|few|TRBJ2-2
TGTGCCTGGATCCCTCGGACTAGCCGGGACACCGGGGAGCTGTTTTTT
CAWIPRTSRDTGELFF
>.|15|TRBV5-1|.|TRBJ2-1
TGCGCCAGCAGCTTGAGTACCAGCTCCTACAATGAGCAGTTCTTC
CASSLSTSSYNEQFF
>.|17|TRBV18|few|TRBJ2-5
TGTGCCAGCTCACCGGCGGGAAGTAATTGGGAGCAAGAGACCCAGTACTTC
CASSPAGSNWEQETQYF
>.|14|TRBV2|.|TRBJ2-5
TGTGCCAGCAAGCGCGACAGACATGAAGAGACCCAGTACTTC
CASKRDRHEETQYF
>.|15|TRBV5-4|.|TRBJ2-6
TGTGCCAGCAGCTTGATGGGCACTGGGGCCAACGTCCTGACTTTC
CASSLMGTGANVLTF
>TRBD2|16|TRBV9|few|TRBJ2-1
TGTGCCAGCAGCGGATATAGCGGGAGTGGCTACAATGAGCAGTTCTTC
CASSGYSGSGYNEQFF
>TRBD2|17|TRBV5-1|few|TRBJ2-1
TGCGCCAGCAGCCGGACTAGCGGGAGGGCTCTCCTCAATGAGCAGTTCTTC
CASSRTSGRALLNEQFF
>TRBD1|12|TRBV19|.|TRBJ2-1
TGTGCCAGTAACCCAGGGGGCGATGAGCAGTTCTTC
CASNPGGDEQFF
>TRBD2|18|TRBV5-5|many|TRBJ2-1
TGTGCCAGCAGCTTGTACCAAATTAGCGGGAGGGGATACAATGAGCAGTTCTTC
CASSLYQISGRGYNEQFF
>.|12|TRBV27|.|TRBJ2-5
TGTGCCAGCAGGGGTGGGACCGCCGCTTTTAACTTC
CASRGGTAAFNF
>TRBD2|15|TRBV5-6|.|TRBJ2-7
TGTGCCAGCAGCCGGTTAGCGGGAGGAACCTACGAGCAGTACTTC
CASSRLAGGTYEQYF